The 29 T cell receptor beta chains below come from one sample, sequenced in a study of blood T cell repertoires in COVID-19. Clones were sequenced by immunoSEQ multiplex PCR, and TCRdb holds only the in-frame ones, with some missing. This table holds under 250,000 clones, roughly 86% found once. Sequenced material: PBMCs or T cells enriched from blood (not recorded which). The receptors originated from a woman younger than 45 with acute COVID-19.

The rearrangement links TRBV23-1 to TRBJ2-7; D possibly corresponds to TRBD1 (7 bases). Being an ORF, TRBV23-1 has a function that is uncertain. The CDR3 contains 13 residues. V was pared by 4 bases and J by 3 bases, with 10 bases between. In nucleotides, the CDR3 is TGCGCCAGCAGTCCTCAGGGGGGCTACGAGCAGTACTTC. This gives the protein CASSPQGGYEQYF.

V usage is TRBV3-1 (or the pseudogene TRBV3-2) and J usage is TRBJ1-2, with D possibly TRBD1 on 6 matching bases. CDR3 length: 16 amino acids. Germline V lookup: CDR1 LGHDT, CDR2 YNNKEL (reference sequence). V was trimmed by 1 base and J by 5 bases, leaving 17 bases between them. CDR3 sequence (DNA): TGTGCCAGCAGCCAAGGAGGGGGACGGCTATTTTATGGCTACACCTTC. It is translated as CASSQGGGRLFYGYTF.

This clone has just one count. The chain couples TRBV16 to TRBJ1-5; tentatively, D is TRBD1 (6 bases). The CDR3 contains 16 residues. V lost 1 base and J lost 3, with 13 bases in between. CDR1 is KGHSY and CDR2 is FQNENV in the germline V gene. The CDR3 sequence is CASSQFVQGHNQPQHF. Here the CDR3 DNA reads TGTGCCAGCAGCCAATTTGTCCAGGGACACAATCAGCCCCAGCATTTT.

The chain couples TRBV14 to TRBJ1-2, with TRBD1 as a possible D gene (6 bases). The CDR3 has 14 amino acids. CDR1 and CDR2 (germline): SGHDN, FVKESK. With 4 bases removed from V and 2 bases from J, the gap between germline ends came to 11 bases. The CDR3 protein is CASSPDRWNYGYTF. The CDR3 DNA sequence: TGTGCCAGCAGCCCCGACAGGTGGAACTATGGCTACACCTTC.

This clone has more than one count but fewer than ten. This chain joins TRBV27 and TRBJ1-5; D possibly corresponds to TRBD1 (5 bases). The V and J ends lost 10 bases and 4 bases respectively, with 20 bases between them. The CDR3 is 15 amino acids. CDR1 is MNHEY and CDR2 is SMNVEV in the germline V gene (reference sequence). The CDR3 loop reads CATARFGGGNQPQHF. The CDR3 coding sequence is TGTGCCACCGCCAGATTCGGGGGTGGTAATCAGCCCCAGCATTTT.

This chain links TRBV7-2 with TRBJ2-3; D is perhaps TRBD1 (6 bases). This CDR3 has 15 residues. Trimming pared 1 base from V and 2 bases from J, leaving 10 bases between. Germline V gene data show CDR1 as SGHTA and CDR2 as FQGNSA. The CDR3 is CASSLGRGFTDTQYF. The CDR3 region has the DNA TGTGCCAGCAGCTTAGGAAGGGGGTTCACAGATACGCAGTATTTT.

V gene TRBV5-5 combines with J gene TRBJ1-2; 8 bases are shared with TRBD1. The CDR3 has 15 residues. J lost 5 bases, V lost 0 bases, and 6 bases had no gene match. CDR1 and CDR2 from the germline V gene are SGHKS and YYEKEE (reference sequence). The CDR3 coding sequence is TGTGCCAGCAGCTTGGTAGGCAGGGGGCTTTATGGCTACACCTTC. Translation gives CASSLVGRGLYGYTF.

The chain carries TRBV5-1 and TRBJ2-1, with D possibly matching TRBD1 (5 bases). V lost 4 bases to trimming and J lost 3 bases, with 14 bases between them. This CDR3 is built from 15 residues. The germline gives CDR1 SGHRS, CDR2 YFSETQ. DNA of the CDR3: TGCGCCAGCAGCGCCAGGGATGTGTTCTACAATGAGCAGTTCTTC. Translation gives CASSARDVFYNEQFF.

The chain joins TRBV7-6 to TRBJ2-2, with 7 bases fitting TRBD2. With V trimmed by 1 base and J by 1 base, 0 bases remained unmatched. This CDR3 has 15 amino acids. Germline V gives CDR1 SGHVS, CDR2 FNYEAQ. Here the CDR3 reads CASSLVAGNTGELFF. CDR3 coding DNA: TGTGCCAGCAGCTTAGTAGCGGGGAACACCGGGGAGCTGTTTTTT.

This chain connects TRBV25-1 to TRBJ1-1; D perhaps matches TRBD1 (5 bases). V was clipped by 6 bases and J by 7 bases, with 24 bases between them. In germline, CDR1 is MGHDK, CDR2 SYGVNS. The CDR3 contains 16 residues. CDR3 protein: CASRVQGGPLGGEAFF. The CDR3, as DNA: TGTGCCAGCAGAGTCCAAGGTGGCCCTCTCGGGGGTGAAGCTTTCTTT.

This clone was recorded a few times. The chain is built from TRBV25-1 and TRBJ2-1, with D perhaps TRBD1 (7 bases). Trimming removed 4 bases at V and 8 bases at J, with 21 bases between. The CDR3 runs 16 residues. The germline V gene has CDR1 MGHDK and CDR2 SYGVNS. The CDR3 loop is CASSGRGHGAPDEQFF. The CDR3 coding sequence is TGTGCCAGCAGTGGGAGGGGGCATGGGGCTCCCGATGAGCAGTTCTTC.

The rearrangement links TRBV5-6 to TRBJ1-1; 8 nucleotides match TRBD1. Germline V gene lookup returns CDR1 SGHDT and CDR2 YYEEEE. The CDR3 extends over 12 amino acids. V lost 10 bases to trimming and J lost 1 base; unmatched junction nucleotides: 3. The CDR3 DNA reads TGTGCCGCAGGACAGGGGAACACTGAAGCTTTCTTT. Translation: CAAGQGNTEAFF.

The genes are TRBV7-2 and TRBJ2-7; 7 bases align to TRBD2. The CDR3 extends over 16 amino acids. V lost 1 base, J lost 2 bases, and 8 bases stayed unmatched. Germline V gene sequence: CDR1 SGHTA, CDR2 FQGNSA. The CDR3: CASSLGEGLLPYEQYF. The DNA of the CDR3 is TGTGCCAGCAGCTTAGGGGAGGGACTGTTGCCCTACGAGCAGTACTTC.

This chain's CDR3 is CASSLYLQGAYGYTF. As DNA, the CDR3 is TGTGCCAGCAGTCTATACCTACAGGGGGCCTATGGCTACACCTTC. The chain employs TRBV5-8 and TRBJ1-2; 9 bases match TRBD1. This CDR3 spans 15 amino acids. Trimming cost V 5 bases and J 4 bases; bases outside gene matches: 9. Per germline, CDR1 SGHTS and CDR2 YDEGEE.

This clone was recorded a few times. V usage is TRBV2 and J usage is TRBJ1-5, with a tentative D call TRBD1 (6 bases). The germline gives CDR1 SNHLY, CDR2 FYNNEI. The CDR3 has 15 residues. Trimming took off 3 bases at V and 7 bases at J, with 16 bases between the two ends. CDR3 region: CASSDIGGSEQPQHF. CDR3 nucleotide sequence: TGTGCCAGCAGTGATATAGGGGGAAGTGAACAGCCCCAGCATTTT.

The rearrangement joins TRBV5-5 to TRBJ2-7; 7 bases are a match to TRBD2. Germline CDR1 SGHKS, CDR2 YYEKEE (reference sequence). The J segment lost 0 bases and the V segment lost 1 base, leaving 10 bases of the junction unmatched. CDR3 size: 17 residues. The CDR3 reads CASSLLFGGSFSYEQYF. The CDR3 DNA sequence: TGTGCCAGCAGCTTGCTCTTCGGGGGGTCGTTCTCCTACGAGCAGTACTTC.

The chain uses TRBV7-9 and TRBJ2-3, with 10 bases that match TRBD2. The CDR3 is made up of 15 amino acids. V was pared by 4 bases and J by 2 bases, with 3 bases of the junction left unmatched. The germline V gene encodes CDR1 SEHNR and CDR2 FQNEAQ (reference sequence). CDR3 protein: CASSSSGGNTDTQYF. In DNA form, the CDR3 reads TGTGCCAGCAGCTCTAGCGGGGGAAACACAGATACGCAGTATTTT.

The chain couples TRBV11-2 to TRBJ2-7, with 8 bases that match TRBD2. The CDR3 runs 15 residues. Germline-derived CDR1 and CDR2 are SGHAT and FQNNGV. J was trimmed by 3 bases and V by 5 bases; bases with no gene match: 9. Written as DNA, the CDR3 is TGTGCCAGCAGCCCGGGTCCGGGACTAGGCTACGAGCAGTACTTC. It specifies CASSPGPGLGYEQYF.

The rearrangement joins TRBV15 to TRBJ2-2; unclear D gene. The CDR3 sequence is 13 residues long. Germline-derived CDR1 and CDR2 are LNHNV and YYDKDF (reference sequence). The V end was cut by 8 bases, the J end by 1 base, with 8 bases between. The CDR3 region is CATGERNTGELFF. DNA of the CDR3: TGTGCCACCGGAGAGAGGAACACCGGGGAGCTGTTTTTT.

V gene TRBV10-2 combines with J gene TRBJ2-7, with D perhaps TRBD1 (5 bases). CDR1 and CDR2 from the germline V gene are WSHSY and SAAADI. V gave up 4 bases and J gave up 6 bases, with 13 bases separating them. This CDR3 is 13 amino acids long. The CDR3 loop reads CASSGGRVSEQYF. CDR3 DNA sequence: TGCGCCAGCAGTGGTGGCAGGGTTTCCGAGCAGTACTTC.

CDR3: CASSPTGTNTGELFF. The CDR3, as DNA: TGTGCCAGCTCGCCGACAGGAACGAACACCGGGGAGCTGTTTTTT. The V gene is TRBV18, the J gene TRBJ2-2; tentative D call: TRBD1 (6 bases). CDR1 and CDR2 (germline): KGHSH, LQKENI. The V and J ends lost 6 bases and 0 bases respectively, with 11 bases between them. The CDR3 extends over 15 amino acids.

The rearrangement links TRBV5-1 to TRBJ1-1; D may be TRBD1 (5 bases). The CDR3 runs to 13 residues. V was cut by 2 bases and J by 4 bases, with 9 bases left in between. Germline V gives CDR1 SGHRS, CDR2 YFSETQ. In nucleotides, the CDR3 is TGCGCCAGCAGCTTCCAGGGTACCACTGAAGCTTTCTTT. Its translation is CASSFQGTTEAFF. The complete variable domain, with remaining parts taken from reference TRBV5-1 and TRBJ1-1, reads KAGVTQTPRYLIKTRGQQVTLSCSPISGHRSVSWYQQTPGQGLQFLFEYFSETQRNKGNFPGRFSGRQFSNSRSEMNVSTLELGDSALYLCASSFQGTTEAFFGQGTRLTVV.

The J gene is TRBJ1-2, the V gene TRBV12-3 or TRBV12-4; unclear D gene. Trimming left V 2 bases short and J 12 bases short, with 16 bases between. The CDR3 extends over 13 amino acids. CDR3 amino acids: CASSLNDGSRNTF. The DNA for the CDR3 is TGTGCCAGCAGTTTAAACGACGGTTCGCGGAACACCTTC.

Written as DNA, the CDR3 is TGTGCCAGCAGCTTGACAGTCTCCTACGAGCAGTACTTC. It codes for CASSLTVSYEQYF. This chain uses TRBV6-5 with TRBJ2-7, with D possibly TRBD1 on 5 matching bases. Germline CDR1 MNHEY, CDR2 SVGAGI. Deletions cut 6 bases from V and 0 bases from J, with 9 bases between. The CDR3 sequence is 13 residues long.

The rearrangement joins TRBV5-6 to TRBJ1-3, with no clear D. Germline V gives CDR1 SGHDT, CDR2 YYEEEE. V was pared by 0 bases and J by 9 bases, with 10 bases between. The CDR3 length is 13 residues. The CDR3 loop is CASSLDSGTTIYF. CDR3 DNA: TGTGCCAGCAGCTTGGACAGTGGTACCACCATATATTTT.

A remark on this clone: Other DNA sequences within the sample encode an identical CDR3. This rearrangement joins TRBV19 to TRBJ1-5; D remains ambiguous. Germline CDR1 is LNHDA and CDR2 is SQIVND (reference sequence). V was shortened by 9 bases and J by 0 bases, with 6 bases between the two germline ends. The CDR3 has 12 residues. CDR3 in DNA: TGTGCCAGCAGCGATAGCAATCAGCCCCAGCATTTT. Translation: CASSDSNQPQHF.

The J gene is TRBJ1-2, the V gene TRBV7-2; D is unresolved. Germline-derived CDR1 and CDR2 are SGHTA and FQGNSA. This CDR3 is built from 17 residues. Trimming removed 1 base from V and 2 bases from J, with 17 bases in between. The CDR3 bases are TGTGCCAGCAGCTTAGGATCGGGAGCAGGAATAAACTATGGCTACACCTTC. Its translation is CASSLGSGAGINYGYTF.

V usage is TRBV4-1 and J usage is TRBJ2-1; 7 bases match TRBD1. The CDR3 runs to 16 residues. Trimming removed 3 bases from V and 4 bases from J; junction bases left unmatched: 9. The germline CDR1 and CDR2 sequences are MGHRA and YSYEKL. CDR3 residues: CASSQPRDSAYNEQFF. CDR3 in DNA: TGCGCCAGCAGCCAGCCCCGGGACAGTGCGTACAATGAGCAGTTCTTC.

A single count supports this clone. The rearrangement uses TRBV28 and TRBJ2-7; TRBD1 agrees at 7 bases. This CDR3 comprises 13 residues. V lost 4 bases to trimming and J lost 5 bases; unmatched junction nucleotides: 5. Germline CDR1 and CDR2: MDHEN and SYDVKM. In DNA form, the CDR3 reads TGTGCCAGCAGTTCTGCCGGACAGGACGAGCAGTACTTC. Encoded protein: CASSSAGQDEQYF.